The clone carrying this T cell receptor (beta chain) was counted a few times. Trimming took 6 bases from V and 5 from J, leaving 16 bases between them. The germline V gene has CDR1 MNHEY and CDR2 SVGAGI. This CDR3 contains 14 residues. The data originate from a study of blood T cell repertoires in COVID-19. Only in-frame clones appear in the TCRdb table, and some are missing; sequencing was by immunoSEQ multiplex PCR. The profile shows 280,000 or so clones, 83% of them singletons. Sequencing was done on a sample of peripheral blood. The rearrangement links TRBV6-5 to TRBJ1-2; perhaps TRBD1 as D (5 bases). The clonotype comes from a woman in her forties or fifties who had recovered from COVID-19. The CDR3 loop reads CASRIGEGIYGYTF. DNA for the CDR3: TGTGCCAGCAGAATAGGGGAGGGAATTTATGGCTACACCTTC.